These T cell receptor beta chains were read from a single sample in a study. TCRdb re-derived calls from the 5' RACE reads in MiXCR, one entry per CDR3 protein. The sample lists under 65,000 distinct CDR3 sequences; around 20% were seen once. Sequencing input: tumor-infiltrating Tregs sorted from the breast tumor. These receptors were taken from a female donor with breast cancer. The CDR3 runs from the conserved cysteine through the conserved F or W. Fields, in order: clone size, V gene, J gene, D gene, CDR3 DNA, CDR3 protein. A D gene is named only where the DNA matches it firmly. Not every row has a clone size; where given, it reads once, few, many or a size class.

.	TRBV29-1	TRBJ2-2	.	TGCAGCGTTGTGGGAGGCACGAACACCGGGGAGCTGTTTTTT	CSVVGGTNTGELFF
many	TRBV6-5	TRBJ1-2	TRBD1	TGTGCCAGCAGTTGGACAGGGGGCGCCTCTGGCTACACCTTC	CASSWTGGASGYTF
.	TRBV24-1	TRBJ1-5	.	TGTGCCACCAGTGATGGGGCACTATATAGCAATCAGCCCCAGCATTTT	CATSDGALYSNQPQHF
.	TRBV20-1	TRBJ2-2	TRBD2	TGCAGTGCTAGACCGCCTGGGACTAGCGGGACCGGGGAGCTGTTTTTT	CSARPPGTSGTGELFF
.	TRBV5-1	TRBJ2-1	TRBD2	TGCGCCAGCAGCGTGGACCTAGCGGGAGGGAGCGATGAGCAGTTCTTC	CASSVDLAGGSDEQFF
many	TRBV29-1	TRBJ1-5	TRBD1	TGCAGCGTCACACAGGGGCAGGCCCCTAATCAGCCCCAGCATTTT	CSVTQGQAPNQPQHF
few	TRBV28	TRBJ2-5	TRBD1	TGTGCCAGCAGTTTCAGGGGGCAAGAGACCCAGTACTTC	CASSFRGQETQYF
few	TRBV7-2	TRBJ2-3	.	TGTGCCAGCAGCTCAAATCCAGGGCCAGATACGCAGTATTTT	CASSSNPGPDTQYF
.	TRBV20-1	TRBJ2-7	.	TGCAGTGCTAGAGTGGAAGTTAGAAAGTACGAGCAGTACTTC	CSARVEVRKYEQYF
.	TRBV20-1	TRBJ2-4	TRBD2	TGCAGTGCTAGAGGAGGTATCGGGAGGGTTGTGAACATTCAGTACTTC	CSARGGIGRVVNIQYF
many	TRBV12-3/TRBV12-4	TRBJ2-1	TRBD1	TGTGCCAGCAGTAAAACCCGGGACAGGGGGCGGGGAGACAATGAGCAGTTCTTC	CASSKTRDRGRGDNEQFF
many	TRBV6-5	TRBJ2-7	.	TGTGCCAGCAGTAGCCCAGGACACGGCTACGAGCAGTACTTC	CASSSPGHGYEQYF
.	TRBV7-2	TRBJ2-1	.	TGTGCCAGCAGCTTAATGAGTGATCAGTTCTTC	CASSLMSDQFF
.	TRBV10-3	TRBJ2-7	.	TGTGCCATCAGTGAGCCCGGGACATCTTACGAGCAGTACTTC	CAISEPGTSYEQYF
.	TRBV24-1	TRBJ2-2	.	TGTGCCACCAGTGATTTCGGTGGGATTGAGAACACCGGGGAGCTGTTTTTT	CATSDFGGIENTGELFF
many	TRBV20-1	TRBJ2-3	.	TGCAGTGCTAGAGATCGGAGGGCTAGCACAGATACGCAGTATTTT	CSARDRRASTDTQYF
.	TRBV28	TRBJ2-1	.	TGTGCCAGCAAGGTAGACTTAAGAGCCAATGAGCAGTTCTTC	CASKVDLRANEQFF
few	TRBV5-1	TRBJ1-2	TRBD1	TGCGCCAGCAGCGGACAGGGTACAAACTATGGCTACACCTTC	CASSGQGTNYGYTF
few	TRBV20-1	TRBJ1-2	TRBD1	TGCAGTGCTAATCGGGCCAGGTCATCACAGGGGGGCTACACCTTC	CSANRARSSQGGYTF
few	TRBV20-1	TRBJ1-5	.	TGCAGTGCCAAGGAGGCCCTGGGGCCCCAGCATTTT	CSAKEALGPQHF
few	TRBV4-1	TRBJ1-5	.	TGCGCCAGCAGCCAAATAGGGGTTCTTCAGCCCCAGCATTTT	CASSQIGVLQPQHF
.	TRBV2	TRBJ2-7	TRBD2	TGTGCCAGCAAAGGACTAGCAGCCTCCGAGCAGTACTTC	CASKGLAASEQYF
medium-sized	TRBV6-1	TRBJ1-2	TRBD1	TGTGCCAGCAGTGAAGGACAGGGGCAAAGAGGCTACACCTTC	CASSEGQGQRGYTF
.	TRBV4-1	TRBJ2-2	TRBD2	TGCGCCAGCAGCCACCCCAAAAAGGTCACTAGCGGGTACACCGGGGAGCTGTTTTTT	CASSHPKKVTSGYTGELFF
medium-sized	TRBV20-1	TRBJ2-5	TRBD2	TGCAGTGCTAGAACAAGCCTCGGGGCCTTACGGGAGGGCCGGGAGACCCAGTACTTC	CSARTSLGALREGRETQYF
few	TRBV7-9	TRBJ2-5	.	TGTGCCAGCAGCTCTGAAGGGGGTCAAACCCGCCGTCGAGAGACCCAGTACTTC	CASSSEGGQTRRRETQYF
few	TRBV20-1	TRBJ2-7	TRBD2	TGCAGTGCGGCCGGGACTAATCCCTACGAGCAGTGCTTC	CSAAGTNPYEQCF
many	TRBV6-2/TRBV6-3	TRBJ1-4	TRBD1	TGTGCCAGCAGTTACCATCCGGGACAGGGGGAAGAAAAACTGTTTTTT	CASSYHPGQGEEKLFF
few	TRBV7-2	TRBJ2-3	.	TGTGCCAGCAGCTTAGAGGGGCACTATTCAGATACGCAGTATTTT	CASSLEGHYSDTQYF
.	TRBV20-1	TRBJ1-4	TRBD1	TGCAGTGCTAGAGATCCCGGGACAGGAGGGGAAAAACTGTTTTTT	CSARDPGTGGEKLFF
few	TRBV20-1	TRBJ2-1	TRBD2	TGCAGTGCTAGAGACCCCGGGGTAGCGGGGTACAATGAGCAGTTCTTC	CSARDPGVAGYNEQFF
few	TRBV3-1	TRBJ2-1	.	TGTGCCAGCAGCCGGTTTGGCGGCGCCTACAATGCGCAGTTCTTC	CASSRFGGAYNAQFF
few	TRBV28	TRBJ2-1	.	TGTGCCAGCGGGGGTGGGGCCACCTACAATGAGCAGTTCTTC	CASGGGATYNEQFF
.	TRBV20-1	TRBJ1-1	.	TGCAGTGCTAGAATTACGACAAGGAACACTGAAGCTTTCTTT	CSARITTRNTEAFF
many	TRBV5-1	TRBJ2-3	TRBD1	TGCGCCAGCAGCTTGGTAGGACAGGGGTTGGATACGCAGTATTTT	CASSLVGQGLDTQYF
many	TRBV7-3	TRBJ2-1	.	TGTGCCAGCAGCCCCCCCGGGCGTTATAATGAGCAGTTCTTC	CASSPPGRYNEQFF
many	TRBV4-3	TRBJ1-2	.	TGCGCCAGCAGCCAGGCGGCGCGGTGGACTGGTGGCTACACCTTC	CASSQAARWTGGYTF
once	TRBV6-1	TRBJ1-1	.	TGTGCCAGCAGGATGAACACTGAAGCTTTCTTT	CASRMNTEAFF
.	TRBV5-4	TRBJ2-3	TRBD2	TGTGCCAGCAGCTTGGAAGGGACTAGGTTTGCAGATACGCAGTATTTT	CASSLEGTRFADTQYF
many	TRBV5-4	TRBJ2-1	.	TGTGCCAGCAGCTTACCAGGGGCCAACAATGAGCAGTTCTTC	CASSLPGANNEQFF
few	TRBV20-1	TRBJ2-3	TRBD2	TGCAGTGCTAGGGCGCCCGTAGCGGGGGGCGGACGGATCGCGCCAGATACGCAGTATTTT	CSARAPVAGGGRIAPDTQYF
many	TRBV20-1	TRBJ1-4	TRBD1	TGCAGTGCTAGCCGACCCGGGACAGGGAGAGAAAAACTGTTTTTT	CSASRPGTGREKLFF
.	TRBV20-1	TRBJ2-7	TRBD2	TGCAGTGCCCCCAGAGCGGGAGCCTCCTACGAGCAGTACTTC	CSAPRAGASYEQYF
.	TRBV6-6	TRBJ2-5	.	TGTGCCAGCAGTTACCAGGTAGCCACAGAGACCCAGTACTTC	CASSYQVATETQYF
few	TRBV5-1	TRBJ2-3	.	TGCGCCAGCAGCTTGGCCGGTGTGGATACGCAGTATTTT	CASSLAGVDTQYF
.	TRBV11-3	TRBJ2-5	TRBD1	TGTGCCAGCAGCTTAGATTACACGACAGGGAGCTTGGAGACCCAGTACTTC	CASSLDYTTGSLETQYF
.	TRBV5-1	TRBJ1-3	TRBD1	TGCGCCAGCAGCATTGGGACAGAGTTCTCTAAGTCTGGAAACACCATATATTTT	CASSIGTEFSKSGNTIYF